Listed below are T cell receptor beta chains from one sample, sequenced in a study of blood T cells in healthy people across ages. TCRdb re-analysed the 5' RACE reads in MiXCR, keeping a single row per CDR3 protein. This table has hundreds of thousands of distinct CDR3 sequences, 58% appearing once. Input material: blood. The receptors derive from a man in his sixties in good health. CDR3s include the opening cysteine and the closing phenylalanine or tryptophan. The D gene is left open where the match is weak. For some rows the clone size is stated as once, few or many, or as a class when expanded; others skip it.

.,TRBJ2-1,TRBV7-2,TRBD1,CASSFDRGPDEQFF,TGTGCCAGCAGCTTCGACAGGGGGCCCGATGAGCAGTTCTTC
once,TRBJ2-1,TRBV4-1,.,CASSQDRGSSSSNEQFF,TGCGCCAGCAGCCAAGATAGGGGCAGCTCTTCCTCCAATGAGCAGTTCTTC
.,TRBJ2-1,TRBV24-1,TRBD1,CATSDPGTGTFDNEQFF,TGTGCCACCAGTGACCCTGGGACAGGGACCTTTGACAATGAGCAGTTCTTC
.,TRBJ2-5,TRBV20-1,.,CSARGWRGRNEQYF,TGCAGTGCTAGAGGGTGGAGGGGTCGGAATGAGCAGTACTTC
.,TRBJ2-1,TRBV13,.,CASSPSLGPHNEQFF,TGTGCCAGCAGCCCCTCTTTAGGACCCCACAATGAGCAGTTCTTC
few,TRBJ2-5,TRBV28,.,CASSPGHSQETQYF,TGTGCCAGCAGCCCGGGACACTCCCAAGAGACCCAGTACTTC
.,TRBJ2-7,TRBV7-9,TRBD2,CASSPTSGGAYNEQYF,TGTGCCAGCAGCCCGACTAGCGGGGGTGCCTACAATGAGCAGTACTTC
.,TRBJ2-3,TRBV5-1,.,CASSLDRPQLDTQYF,TGCGCCAGCAGCTTGGACAGGCCACAGTTAGATACGCAGTATTTT
few,TRBJ2-1,TRBV9,.,CASSPRGASSYNEQFF,TGTGCCAGCAGCCCCCGCGGGGCCAGCTCCTACAATGAGCAGTTCTTC
once,TRBJ2-1,TRBV7-9,TRBD1,CASSSTGGEQFF,TGTGCCAGCAGCTCTACAGGGGGTGAGCAGTTCTTC
.,TRBJ2-3,TRBV20-1,.,CSAKWGGPDTQYF,TGCAGTGCTAAGTGGGGGGGCCCAGATACGCAGTATTTT
.,TRBJ2-5,TRBV5-4,TRBD2,CASSPVRQGGETQYF,TGTGCCAGCAGCCCAGTGCGGCAGGGAGGGGAGACCCAGTACTTC
.,TRBJ1-2,TRBV15,.,CATSRERGERNGYTF,TGTGCCACCAGCAGAGAGAGGGGTGAACGAAATGGCTACACCTTC
.,TRBJ1-1,TRBV6-5,.,CASSPFRGVTFF,TGTGCCAGCAGTCCTTTTCGAGGGGTGACTTTCTTT